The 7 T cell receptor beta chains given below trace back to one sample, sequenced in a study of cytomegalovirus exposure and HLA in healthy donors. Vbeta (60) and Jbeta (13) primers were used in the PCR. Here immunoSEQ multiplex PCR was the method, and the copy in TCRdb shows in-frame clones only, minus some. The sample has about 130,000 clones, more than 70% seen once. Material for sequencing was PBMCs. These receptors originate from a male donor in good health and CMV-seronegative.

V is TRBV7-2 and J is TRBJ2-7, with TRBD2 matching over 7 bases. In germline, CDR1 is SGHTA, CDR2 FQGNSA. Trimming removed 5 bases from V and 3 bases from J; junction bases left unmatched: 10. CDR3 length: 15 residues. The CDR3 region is CASSPWGGRIYEQYF. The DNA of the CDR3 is TGTGCCAGCAGCCCCTGGGGGGGTCGAATCTACGAGCAGTACTTC. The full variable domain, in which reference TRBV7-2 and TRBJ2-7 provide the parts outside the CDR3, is GAGVSQSPSNKVTEKGKDVELRCDPISGHTALYWYRQSLGQGLEFLIYFQGNSAPDKSGLPSDRFSAERTGGSVSTLTIQRTQQEDSAVYLCASSPWGGRIYEQYFGPGTRLTVT.

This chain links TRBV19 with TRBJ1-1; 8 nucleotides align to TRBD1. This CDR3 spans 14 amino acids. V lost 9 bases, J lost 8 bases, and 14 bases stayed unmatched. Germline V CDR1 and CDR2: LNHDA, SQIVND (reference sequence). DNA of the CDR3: TGTGCCAGCCTGACAGGGGCGGCGGGGTTCGAAGCTTTCTTT. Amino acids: CASLTGAAGFEAFF.

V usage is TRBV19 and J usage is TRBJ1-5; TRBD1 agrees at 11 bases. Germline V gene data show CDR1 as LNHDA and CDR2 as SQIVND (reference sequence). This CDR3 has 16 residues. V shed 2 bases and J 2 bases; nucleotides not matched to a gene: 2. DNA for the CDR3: TGTGCCAGTAGTATATGGACAGGGGGCGGCAATCAGCCCCAGCATTTT. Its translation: CASSIWTGGGNQPQHF.

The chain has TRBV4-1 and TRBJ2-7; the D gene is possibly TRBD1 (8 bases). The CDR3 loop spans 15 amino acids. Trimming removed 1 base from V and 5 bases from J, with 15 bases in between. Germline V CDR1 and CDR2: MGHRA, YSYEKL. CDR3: CASSQGPQGGNEQYF. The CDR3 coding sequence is TGCGCCAGCAGCCAAGGCCCACAGGGGGGGAACGAGCAGTACTTC.

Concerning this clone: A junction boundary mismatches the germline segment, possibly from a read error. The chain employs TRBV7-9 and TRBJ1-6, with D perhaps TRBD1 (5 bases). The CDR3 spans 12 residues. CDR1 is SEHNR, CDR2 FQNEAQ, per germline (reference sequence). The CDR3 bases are TGTTCCAGCAGCTTAGCGGGACTTGAGATCCACTTT. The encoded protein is CSSSLAGLEIHF. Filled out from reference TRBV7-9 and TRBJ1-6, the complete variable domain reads DTGVSQNPRHKITKRGQNVTFRCDPISEHNRLYWYRQTLGQGPEFLTYFQNEAQLEKSRLLSDRFSAERPKGSFSTLEIQRTEQGDSAMYLCSSSLAGLEIHFGNGTRLTVT.

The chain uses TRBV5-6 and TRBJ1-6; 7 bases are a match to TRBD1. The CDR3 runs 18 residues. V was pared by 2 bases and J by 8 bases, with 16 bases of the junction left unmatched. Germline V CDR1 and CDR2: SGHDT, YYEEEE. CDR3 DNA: TGTGCCAGCAGCTTCTCGACAGGGCCACCTTTGAAGGATTCACCCCTCCACTTT. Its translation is CASSFSTGPPLKDSPLHF.

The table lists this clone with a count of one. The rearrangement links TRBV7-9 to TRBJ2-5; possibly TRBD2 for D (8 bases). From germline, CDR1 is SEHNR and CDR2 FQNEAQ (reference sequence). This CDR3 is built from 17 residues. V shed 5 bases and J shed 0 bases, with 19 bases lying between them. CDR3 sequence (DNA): TGTGCCAGCAGCCCCAGGGGGATTAGCGGGGACCAAGAGACCCAGTACTTC. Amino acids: CASSPRGISGDQETQYF.